The T cell receptor beta chain under discussion was sequenced for a study of cytomegalovirus exposure and HLA in healthy donors. In the case of this clone: Its antigen is currently unknown.

Study observations and caveats: Donor immune exposure was known only as CMV serostatus. A later analysis by the authors found several of the most significant clusters apparently linked to common viral pathogens.

Trimming stripped 5 bases from V and 10 bases from J, with 12 bases between. CDR1 SGHVT and CDR2 SQSDAQ come from the germline V gene. The CDR3 has 12 residues. Vbeta (60) and Jbeta (13) primers were used in the PCR. The repertoire was sequenced with immunoSEQ multiplex PCR; TCRdb's copy has only in-frame clones and lacks some. The sample includes some 200,000 clones, 80% of them seen just once. This TCR was sampled from a man aged 40-49 years in good health and CMV-seropositive. V usage is TRBV7-4 and J usage is TRBJ1-5, with D possibly being TRBD1 (5 bases). The specimen sequenced was PBMCs. As DNA, the CDR3 is TGTGCCAGCAGCACCGGACACGGACCCCAGCATTTT. Protein sequence: CASSTGHGPQHF.